The 9 T cell receptor beta chains below were found in one sample sequenced in a study of cytomegalovirus exposure and HLA in healthy donors (dated by TCRdb to 2016 to 2017). The method was the immunoSEQ multiplex PCR assay. A mixture of 60 forward primers for TCR Vbeta segments and 13 reverse primers for TCR Jbeta segments was used in the multiplex PCR. TCRdb took this table from immuneACCESS and kept in-frame rearrangements with V and J called. Such tables lack part of the clones; where checked against another copy, unresolved V genes explain under half of the gap, and the rest is unexplained. Recorded for this sample are 100,000 to 150,000 clones; roughly four fifths of them occurred a single time. The top ten hold over 0.95% of the sample. Material: PBMCs. Receptors were obtained from a girl aged 2-10 years in good health and CMV-seronegative.

The CDR3: CASSLRDTSSYNEQFF. The CDR3 DNA reads TGTGCCAGCAGTTTACGCGACACCAGCTCCTACAATGAGCAGTTCTTC. The chain is built from TRBV27 and TRBJ2-1; D remains unclear. Germline V lookup: CDR1 MNHEY, CDR2 SMNVEV (reference sequence). Trimming pared 2 bases from V and 0 bases from J, leaving 11 bases between. The length of the CDR3 is 16 residues.

This clone was picked up one time. The rearrangement joins TRBV7-6 to TRBJ2-1, with 9 nucleotides matching TRBD2. The CDR3 contains 13 residues. The junction had 3 bases not matched to a gene; V was cut back by 2 bases and J by 10 bases. CDR1 SGHVS and CDR2 FNYEAQ come from the germline V gene. The DNA of the CDR3 is TGTGCCAGCAGCTTATCCGGACTAGCGGAGCAGTTCTTC. It yields the protein CASSLSGLAEQFF.

This chain uses TRBV5-1 with TRBJ2-7, with TRBD1 identical over 10 bases. In germline, CDR1 is SGHRS, CDR2 YFSETQ. V shed 6 bases, J shed 0 bases, and the junction held 9 bases outside the gene matches. The CDR3 has 16 residues. Written as DNA, the CDR3 is TGCGCCAGCAAGGGTGTGGACAGGGGGAGCTCCTACGAGCAGTACTTC. It is translated as CASKGVDRGSSYEQYF.

This sequence joins TRBV19 and TRBJ1-3; tentatively, D is TRBD1 (5 bases). With 8 bases removed from V and 2 bases from J, the gap between germline ends came to 13 bases. Germline CDR1 reads LNHDA; CDR2 reads SQIVND (reference sequence). The CDR3 covers 14 residues. This chain's CDR3 is CASLSGGTGNTIYF. The CDR3 DNA follows: TGTGCCAGTCTCTCGGGGGGTACTGGAAACACCATATATTTT.

The genes are TRBV23-1 and TRBJ2-7; TRBD1 aligns across 7 bases. TRBV23-1 is an ORF, and what it does is uncertain. The CDR3 contains 14 residues. V shed 2 bases, J shed 2 bases, and the junction held 3 bases outside the gene matches. CDR3 in DNA: TGCGCCAGCAGTCAAACCCAGGGGGCCTACGAGCAGTACTTC. Its translation is CASSQTQGAYEQYF.

This clone was observed a handful of times. The rearrangement uses TRBV6-1 and TRBJ2-6; 8 bases match TRBD1. In germline, CDR1 is MNHNS, CDR2 SASEGT. There are 15 residues in the CDR3. Trimming took 6 bases from V and 3 from J; bases not matched to a gene: 4. This CDR3 reads CASRETGDGANVLTF. The CDR3 nucleotides are TGTGCCAGCAGGGAGACAGGGGATGGGGCCAACGTCCTGACTTTC.

The genes are TRBV19 and TRBJ1-2, with D unclear. Per the germline V gene, CDR1 is LNHDA and CDR2 is SQIVND (reference sequence). V lost 0 bases and J 0 bases, leaving 11 bases between the germline ends. The CDR3 covers 16 residues. The CDR3 reads CASSIEVSFSNYGYTF. The CDR3, as DNA: TGTGCCAGTAGTATAGAAGTGAGCTTTTCTAACTATGGCTACACCTTC.

The chain couples TRBV7-7 to TRBJ1-5; 7 bases line up with TRBD1. Germline-derived CDR1 and CDR2 are SSHAT and FNYEAQ (reference sequence). J gave up 6 bases and V 5 bases, and 13 bases lay outside the gene matches. The CDR3 has 16 residues. CDR3 residues: CASSIRQGGNSQPQHF. In DNA form, the CDR3 reads TGTGCCAGCAGCATCCGACAGGGAGGCAATAGTCAGCCCCAGCATTTT.

V gene TRBV19 combines with J gene TRBJ1-5, with no clear D. The length of the CDR3 is 14 residues. Germline V gene lookup returns CDR1 LNHDA and CDR2 SQIVND (reference sequence). The germline V and J ends were trimmed by 6 bases and 2 bases, with 11 bases remaining between them. CDR3: CASRDRGGNQPQHF. In DNA form, the CDR3 reads TGTGCCAGTAGGGACCGCGGGGGCAATCAGCCCCAGCATTTT.